This TCR beta chain was profiled in a study of CD8 T cells in Susac syndrome. Random-hexamer reverse transcription was applied to about 0.5 to 1 ug RNA. The authors amplified TCR beta CDR3 across 54 Vbeta and 13 Jbeta using immunoSEQ multiplex PCR. TCRdb reprocessed the immunoSEQ multiplex PCR reads via MiXCR and lists one record per CDR3 protein. The data show some 150,000 distinct CDR3 sequences, approximately 95% seen once. The V end was cut by 5 bases, the J end by 8 bases, with 10 bases between. Germline CDR1 is SGHNT and CDR2 is YENEEA. The CDR3 has 12 residues. This TCR derives from a human donor with Susac syndrome. The chain carries TRBV11-3 and TRBJ2-1; TRBD1 or TRBD2 may be the D gene (5 bases each). Material: CD4+ T cells from PBMCs. CDR3 nucleotide sequence: TGTGCCAGCAGCGGGGGTTTGGATGAGCAGTTCTTC. Encoded protein: CASSGGLDEQFF.